A selection of T cell receptor beta chains follows, all from one sample in a study of T cells expressing NK-cell markers. Following a re-call of the 5' RACE reads, TCRdb has one entry per CDR3 protein and lacks DNA. Reported are roughly 300,000 distinct CDR3 sequences; the ten largest clones contain around 4%. The sample taken for sequencing was blood T cells: a sorted CD56 or NKG2C T cell subset, CD4+ or CD8+ T cells, or bulk PBMC T cells (not recorded which). The receptors shown here come from a woman aged 18 to 69 in good health. Each CDR3 is given with its conserved first and last residue. Fields, in order: V gene, J gene, CDR3 protein.

>TRBV12-3/TRBV12-4|TRBJ2-1
CASSEAWLAGDEQFF
>TRBV7-6|TRBJ2-2
CASSTVGRGDGSGELFF
>TRBV5-6|TRBJ2-3
CASSLGVGRLADTQYF
>TRBV20-1|TRBJ1-6
CSARGQGAARDSPLHF
>TRBV4-1|TRBJ2-1
CASSQATSGRPNEQFF
>TRBV7-9|TRBJ1-5
CASSLVGGPGQPQHF
>TRBV5-1|TRBJ1-1
CASSPSVVGENTEAFF
>TRBV20-1|TRBJ2-3
CSATRGGRTDTQYF
>TRBV20-1|TRBJ2-5
CSAHQSGTVRTQYF
>TRBV5-1|TRBJ1-3
CASSLESSGNTIYF
>TRBV4-3|TRBJ2-3
CASSQDLGALGDTQYF
>TRBV6-1|TRBJ2-3
CASTPTGSTDTQYF
>TRBV30|TRBJ2-7
CAWRVAGDSYEQYF
>TRBV20-1|TRBJ2-1
CSARYGPTHNEQFF
>TRBV28|TRBJ1-2
CASSLWHQGQASDGYTF
>TRBV25-1|TRBJ2-7
CASTQTSGDYEQYF
>TRBV12-3/TRBV12-4|TRBJ1-1
CASSLQGWYTEAFF
>TRBV7-2|TRBJ2-3
CASRFRLAFATDTQYF
>TRBV12-3/TRBV12-4|TRBJ1-4
CASSLGGTVVGNEKLFF
>TRBV28|TRBJ2-7
CASRRQGFGYEQYF
>TRBV6-1|TRBJ1-1
CASKRGTERTEAFF
>TRBV28|TRBJ1-4
CASSFTGTGDEKLFF
>TRBV6-2/TRBV6-3|TRBJ2-2
CASSTKDRLTGELFF
>TRBV5-1|TRBJ1-2
CASSLVGAGQGYTF
>TRBV30|TRBJ2-5
CACSTGTSGGTQYF
>TRBV29-1|TRBJ2-1
CSVTTRVGNEQFF
>TRBV10-3|TRBJ1-2
CAISEGLYGYTF
>TRBV7-8|TRBJ1-1
CASSLPTRRGPVMNTEAFF
>TRBV5-1|TRBJ1-1
CASSLNRVSTEAFF
>TRBV20-1|TRBJ2-4
CSARGVAGAKNIQYF
>TRBV5-1|TRBJ2-1
CASSLFGLYNEQFF
>TRBV20-1|TRBJ2-1
CSASEWDSFNEQFF
>TRBV12-3/TRBV12-4|TRBJ2-1
CASSRQSSYNEQFF
>TRBV11-2|TRBJ2-1
CATIGGAYNEQFF
>TRBV7-8|TRBJ1-5
CASSPGRVSNQPQHF
>TRBV20-1|TRBJ2-2
CSARTERITGELFF
>TRBV11-2|TRBJ2-6
CASTPFGWGVNSGANVLTF